The T cell receptor beta chain described here comes from a study of Ad26.COV2.S vaccination and SARS-CoV-2 variants. Here immunoSEQ multiplex PCR was the method, and the copy in TCRdb shows in-frame clones only, minus some. The data show around 350,000 clones, with about 91% seen just once and under 4% held by the top ten. This clone came up a few times. Its target is not known. Whole-study findings and limits: Assessments of TCR breadth and depth may have underestimated the total T cell responses. The study found similar non-spike TCR breadth in vaccine and placebo recipients. Substantial breadth was reportedly displayed by spike-specific CD8+ and CD4+ T cell responses after vaccination. Greater spike-specific TCR breadth was seen in vaccine recipients than in placebo recipients.

The CDR3 totals 15 residues. Germline trimming cut 4 bases from V and 7 bases from J; bases unmatched to any gene: 12. Germline CDR1 reads MNHEY; CDR2 reads SVGAGI. The specimen comprised peripheral blood, sampled after recovery from COVID-19. The chain uses TRBV6-5 and TRBJ1-2; 7 bases are a match to TRBD1. The receptor comes from a human donor who had recovered from COVID-19. The CDR3 loop reads CASSLGDSERRGYTF. CDR3 nucleotides: TGTGCCAGCAGTTTAGGGGACAGCGAGCGCCGTGGCTACACCTTC.